The sample holds many counts of the clone carrying this TCR beta chain. This specimen belongs to a study of blood T cells in healthy people across ages. There are 13 residues in the CDR3. Germline CDR1 is SGHDT and CDR2 is YYEEEE. Trimming removed 2 bases at V and 8 bases at J, with 13 bases between. The donors, aged roughly 6 to 100, were healthy Caucasians from Russia. Alongside a J-beta primer mix, a sample-barcoded 5' primer served in a second PCR lasting about 6 to 11 cycles. Each cDNA molecule carried a tag from a template-switch adaptor that contained 12 random nucleotides. TCRdb processed the 5' RACE reads anew with MiXCR; each CDR3 protein has one entry. The repertoire has 850,000 to 950,000 distinct CDR3 sequences, 29% of them found once; the top ten carry 17%.

The V gene is TRBV5-6, the J gene TRBJ1-2; D is possibly TRBD1 (5 bases). The sequenced sample consisted of blood. This clonotype was obtained from an elderly woman in good health. The CDR3 reads CASSFQGRKGYTF. The CDR3 nucleotides read TGTGCCAGCAGCTTCCAGGGCCGGAAGGGCTACACCTTC.